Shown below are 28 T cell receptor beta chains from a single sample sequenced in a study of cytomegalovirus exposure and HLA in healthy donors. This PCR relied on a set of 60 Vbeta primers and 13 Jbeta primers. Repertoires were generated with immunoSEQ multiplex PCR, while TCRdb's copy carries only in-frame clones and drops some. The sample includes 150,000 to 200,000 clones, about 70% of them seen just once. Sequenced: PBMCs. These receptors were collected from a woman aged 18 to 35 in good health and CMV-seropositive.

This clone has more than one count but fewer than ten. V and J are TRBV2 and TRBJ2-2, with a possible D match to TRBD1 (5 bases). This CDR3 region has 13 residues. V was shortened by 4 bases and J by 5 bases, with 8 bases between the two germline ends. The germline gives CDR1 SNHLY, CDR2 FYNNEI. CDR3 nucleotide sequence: TGTGCCAGCAGTGCAGGGCGAACCGGGGAGCTGTTTTTT. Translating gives CASSAGRTGELFF.

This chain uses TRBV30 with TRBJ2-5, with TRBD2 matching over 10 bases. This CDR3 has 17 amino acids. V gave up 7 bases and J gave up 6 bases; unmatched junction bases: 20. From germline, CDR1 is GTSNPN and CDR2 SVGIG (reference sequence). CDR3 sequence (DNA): TGTGCCTACGTAGCGGGGGGCCAAAGTGTCGGTGGGCAGACCCAGTACTTC. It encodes CAYVAGGQSVGGQTQYF. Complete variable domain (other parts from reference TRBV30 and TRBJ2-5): SQTIHQWPATLVQPVGSPLSLECTVEGTSNPNLYWYRQAAGRGLQLLFYSVGIGQISSEVPQNLSASRPQDRQFILSSKKLLLSDSGFYLCAYVAGGQSVGGQTQYFGPGTRLLVL.

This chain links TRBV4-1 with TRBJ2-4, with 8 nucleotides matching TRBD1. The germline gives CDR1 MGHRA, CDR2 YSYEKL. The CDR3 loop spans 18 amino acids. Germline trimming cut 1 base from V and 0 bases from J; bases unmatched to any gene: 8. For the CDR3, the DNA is TGCGCCAGCAGCCAAGGAAGACAGGGGTTGTTAGCCAAAAACATTCAGTACTTC. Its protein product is CASSQGRQGLLAKNIQYF.

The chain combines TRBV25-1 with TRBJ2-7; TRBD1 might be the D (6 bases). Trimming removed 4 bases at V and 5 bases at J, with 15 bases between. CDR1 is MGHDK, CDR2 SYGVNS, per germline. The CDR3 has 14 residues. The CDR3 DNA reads TGTGCCAGCAGTGCGTCTACAGGGTTCGACGAGCAGTACTTC. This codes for CASSASTGFDEQYF.

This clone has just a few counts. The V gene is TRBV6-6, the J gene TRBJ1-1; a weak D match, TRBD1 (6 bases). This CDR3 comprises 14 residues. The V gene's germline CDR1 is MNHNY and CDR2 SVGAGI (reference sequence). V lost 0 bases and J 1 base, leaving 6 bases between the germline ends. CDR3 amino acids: CASSYSDRNTEAFF. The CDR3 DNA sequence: TGTGCCAGCAGTTACTCGGACAGGAACACTGAAGCTTTCTTT.

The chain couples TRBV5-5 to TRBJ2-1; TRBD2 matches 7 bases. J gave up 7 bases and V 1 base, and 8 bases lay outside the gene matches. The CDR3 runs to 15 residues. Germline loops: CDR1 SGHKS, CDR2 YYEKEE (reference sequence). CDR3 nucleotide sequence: TGTGCCAGCAGCTTGAGAAGGACTAGTTCTAATGAGCAGTTCTTC. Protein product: CASSLRRTSSNEQFF.

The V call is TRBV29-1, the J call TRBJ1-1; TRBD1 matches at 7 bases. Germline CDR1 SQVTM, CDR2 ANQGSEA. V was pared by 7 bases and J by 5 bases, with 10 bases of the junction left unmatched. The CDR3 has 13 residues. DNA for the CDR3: TGCAGCGCTGCCCCAACAGGGGAAACTGAAGCTTTCTTT. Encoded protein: CSAAPTGETEAFF.

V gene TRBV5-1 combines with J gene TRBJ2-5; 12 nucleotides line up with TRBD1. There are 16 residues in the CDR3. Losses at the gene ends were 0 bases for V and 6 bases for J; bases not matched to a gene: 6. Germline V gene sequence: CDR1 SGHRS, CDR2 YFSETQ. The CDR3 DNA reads TGCGCCAGCAGCTTGGGAGGGACAGGGGGCGCGCAGACCCAGTACTTC. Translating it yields CASSLGGTGGAQTQYF.

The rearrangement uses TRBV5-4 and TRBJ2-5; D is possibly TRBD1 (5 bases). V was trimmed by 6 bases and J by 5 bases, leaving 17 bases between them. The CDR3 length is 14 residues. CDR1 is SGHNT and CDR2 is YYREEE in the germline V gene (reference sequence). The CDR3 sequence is CASNQDGARETQYF. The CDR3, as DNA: TGTGCCAGCAACCAGGATGGGGCGCGGGAGACCCAGTACTTC.

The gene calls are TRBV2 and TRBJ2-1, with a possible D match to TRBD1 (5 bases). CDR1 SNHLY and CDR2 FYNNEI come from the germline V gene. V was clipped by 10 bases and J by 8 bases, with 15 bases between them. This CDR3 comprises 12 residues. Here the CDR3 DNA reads TGTGCCACGACCAGGGAAACGGATGAGCAGTTCTTC. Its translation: CATTRETDEQFF. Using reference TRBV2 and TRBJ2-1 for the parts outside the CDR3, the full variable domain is EPEVTQTPSHQVTQMGQEVILRCVPISNHLYFYWYRQILGQKVEFLVSFYNNEISEKSEIFDDQFSVERPDGSNFTLKIRSTKLEDSAMYFCATTRETDEQFFGPGTRLTVL.

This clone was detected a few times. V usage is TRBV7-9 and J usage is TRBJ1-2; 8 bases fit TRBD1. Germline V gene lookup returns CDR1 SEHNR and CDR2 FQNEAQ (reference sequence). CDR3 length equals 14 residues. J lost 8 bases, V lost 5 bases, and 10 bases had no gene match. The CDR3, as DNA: TGTGCCAGCAGCCCCGGACAGGGCCGCGACGGCTACACCTTC. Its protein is CASSPGQGRDGYTF.

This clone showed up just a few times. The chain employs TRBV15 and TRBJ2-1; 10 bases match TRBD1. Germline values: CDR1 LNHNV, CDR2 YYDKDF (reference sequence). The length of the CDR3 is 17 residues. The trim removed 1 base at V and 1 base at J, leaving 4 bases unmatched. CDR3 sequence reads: CATSRAPGQGSYNEQFF. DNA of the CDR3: TGTGCCACCAGCAGAGCTCCGGGACAGGGGTCCTACAATGAGCAGTTCTTC.

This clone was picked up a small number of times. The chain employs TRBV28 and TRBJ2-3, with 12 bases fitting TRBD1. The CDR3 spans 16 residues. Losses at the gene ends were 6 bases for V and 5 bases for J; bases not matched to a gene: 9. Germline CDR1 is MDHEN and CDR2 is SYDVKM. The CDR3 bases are TGTGCCAGCAGGGACTCCCGGGACAGGGGGCGAGATACGCAGTATTTT. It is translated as CASRDSRDRGRDTQYF.

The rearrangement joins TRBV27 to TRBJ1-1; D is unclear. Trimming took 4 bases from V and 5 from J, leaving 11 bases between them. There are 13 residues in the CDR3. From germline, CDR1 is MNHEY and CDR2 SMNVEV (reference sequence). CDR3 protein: CASSSGVGTEAFF. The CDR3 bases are TGTGCCAGCAGTTCGGGAGTGGGGACTGAAGCTTTCTTT.

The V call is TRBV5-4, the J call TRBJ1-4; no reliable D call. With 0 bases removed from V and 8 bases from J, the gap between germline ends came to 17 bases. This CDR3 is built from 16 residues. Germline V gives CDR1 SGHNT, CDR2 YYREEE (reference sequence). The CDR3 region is CASSLGGVSGREKLFF. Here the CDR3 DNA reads TGTGCCAGCAGCTTGGGGGGAGTATCGGGTCGGGAAAAACTGTTTTTT. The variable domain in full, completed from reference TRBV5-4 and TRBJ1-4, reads ETGVTQSPTHLIKTRGQQVTLRCSSQSGHNTVSWYQQALGQGPQFIFQYYREEENGRGNFPPRFSGLQFPNYSSELNVNALELDDSALYLCASSLGGVSGREKLFFGSGTQLSVL.

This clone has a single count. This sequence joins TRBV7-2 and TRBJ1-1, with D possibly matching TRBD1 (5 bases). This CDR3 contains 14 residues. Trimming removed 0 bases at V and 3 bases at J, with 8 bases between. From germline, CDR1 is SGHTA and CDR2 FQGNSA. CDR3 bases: TGTGCCAGCAGCTTAGCTGGGGCATACACTGAAGCTTTCTTT. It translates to CASSLAGAYTEAFF.

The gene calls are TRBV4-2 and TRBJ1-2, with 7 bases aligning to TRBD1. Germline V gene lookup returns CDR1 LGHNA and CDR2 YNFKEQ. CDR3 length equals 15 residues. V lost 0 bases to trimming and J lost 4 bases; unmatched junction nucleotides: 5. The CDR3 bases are TGTGCCAGCAGCCAAGACGAGCCAGGGGGCTATGGCTACACCTTC. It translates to CASSQDEPGGYGYTF.

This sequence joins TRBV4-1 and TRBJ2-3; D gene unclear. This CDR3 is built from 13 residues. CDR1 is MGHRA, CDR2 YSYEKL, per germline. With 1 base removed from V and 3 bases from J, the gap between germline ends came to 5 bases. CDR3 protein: CASSQVSTDTQYF. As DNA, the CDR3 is TGCGCCAGCAGCCAAGTTTCAACAGATACGCAGTATTTT.

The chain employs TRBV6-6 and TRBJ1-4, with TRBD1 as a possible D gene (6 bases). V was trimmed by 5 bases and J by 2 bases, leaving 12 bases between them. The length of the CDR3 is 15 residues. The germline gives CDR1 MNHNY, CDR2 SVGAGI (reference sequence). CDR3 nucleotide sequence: TGTGCCAGCAGTGCCGGACAGACGACTAATGAAAAACTGTTTTTT. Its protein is CASSAGQTTNEKLFF.

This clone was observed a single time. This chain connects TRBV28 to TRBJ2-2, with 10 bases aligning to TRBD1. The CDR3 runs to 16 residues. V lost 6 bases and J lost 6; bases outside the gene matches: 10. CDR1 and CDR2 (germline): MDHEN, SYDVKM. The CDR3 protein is CASRIPPGQGSGELFF. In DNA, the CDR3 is TGTGCCAGCAGAATACCTCCGGGACAGGGGTCCGGGGAGCTGTTTTTT.

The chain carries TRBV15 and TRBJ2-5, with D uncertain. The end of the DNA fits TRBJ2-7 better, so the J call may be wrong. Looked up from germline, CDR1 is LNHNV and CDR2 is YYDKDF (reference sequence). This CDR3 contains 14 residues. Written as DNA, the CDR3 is TGTGCCACCAGCAGAGCCCCGAGCTCCTACGAGCAGTACTTC. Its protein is CATSRAPSSYEQYF.

The CDR3: CASSDRYGRNTEAFF. The DNA for the CDR3 is TGTGCCAGCAGTGATCGGTATGGGAGGAACACTGAAGCTTTCTTT. The V gene is TRBV6-1, the J gene TRBJ1-1, with D unclear. Germline V gene data show CDR1 as MNHNS and CDR2 as SASEGT. This CDR3 has 15 residues. V was shortened by 3 bases and J by 1 base, with 12 bases between the two germline ends.

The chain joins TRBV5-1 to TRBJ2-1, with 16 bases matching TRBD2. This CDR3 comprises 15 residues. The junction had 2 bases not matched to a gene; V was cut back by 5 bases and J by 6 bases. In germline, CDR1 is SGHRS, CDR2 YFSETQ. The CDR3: CASSGTSGRVNEQFF. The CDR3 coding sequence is TGCGCCAGCAGTGGGACTAGCGGGAGGGTCAATGAGCAGTTCTTC.

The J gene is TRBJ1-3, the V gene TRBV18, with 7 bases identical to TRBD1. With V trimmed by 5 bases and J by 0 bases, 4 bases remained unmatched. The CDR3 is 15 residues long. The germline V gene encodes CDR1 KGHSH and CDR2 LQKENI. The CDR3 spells CASSRGTDSGNTIYF. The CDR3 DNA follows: TGTGCCAGCTCAAGGGGGACAGACTCTGGAAACACCATATATTTT. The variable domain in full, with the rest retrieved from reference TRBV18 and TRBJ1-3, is NAGVMQNPRHLVRRRGQEARLRCSPMKGHSHVYWYRQLPEEGLKFMVYLQKENIIDESGMPKERFSAEFPKEGPSILRIQQVVRGDSAAYFCASSRGTDSGNTIYFGEGSWLTVV.

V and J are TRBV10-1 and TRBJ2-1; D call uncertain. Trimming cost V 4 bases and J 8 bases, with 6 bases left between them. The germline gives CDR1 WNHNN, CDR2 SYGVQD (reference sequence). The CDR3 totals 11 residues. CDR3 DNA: TGCGCCAGCAGTGGAGGTTATGAGCAGTTCTTC. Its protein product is CASSGGYEQFF.

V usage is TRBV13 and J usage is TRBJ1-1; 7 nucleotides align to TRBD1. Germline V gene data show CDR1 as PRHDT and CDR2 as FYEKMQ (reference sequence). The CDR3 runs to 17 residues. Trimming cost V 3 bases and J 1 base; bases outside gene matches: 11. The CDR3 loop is CASSFVFTGVGNTEAFF. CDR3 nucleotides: TGTGCCAGCAGCTTCGTTTTTACAGGGGTTGGGAACACTGAAGCTTTCTTT.

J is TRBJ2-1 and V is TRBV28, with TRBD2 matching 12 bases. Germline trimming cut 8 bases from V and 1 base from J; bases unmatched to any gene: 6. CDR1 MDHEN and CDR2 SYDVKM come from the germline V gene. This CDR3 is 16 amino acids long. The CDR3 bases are TGTGCCAGCCTAGCGGGAGGGCCTCTATCCTACAATGAGCAGTTCTTC. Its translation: CASLAGGPLSYNEQFF.

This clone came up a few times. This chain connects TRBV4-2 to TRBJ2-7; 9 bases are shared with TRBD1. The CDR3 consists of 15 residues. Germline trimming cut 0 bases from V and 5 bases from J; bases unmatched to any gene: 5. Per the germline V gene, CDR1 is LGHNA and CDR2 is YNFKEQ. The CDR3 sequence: CASSQESRDRDEQYF. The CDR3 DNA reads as TGTGCCAGCAGCCAAGAATCTCGGGACAGGGACGAGCAGTACTTC.